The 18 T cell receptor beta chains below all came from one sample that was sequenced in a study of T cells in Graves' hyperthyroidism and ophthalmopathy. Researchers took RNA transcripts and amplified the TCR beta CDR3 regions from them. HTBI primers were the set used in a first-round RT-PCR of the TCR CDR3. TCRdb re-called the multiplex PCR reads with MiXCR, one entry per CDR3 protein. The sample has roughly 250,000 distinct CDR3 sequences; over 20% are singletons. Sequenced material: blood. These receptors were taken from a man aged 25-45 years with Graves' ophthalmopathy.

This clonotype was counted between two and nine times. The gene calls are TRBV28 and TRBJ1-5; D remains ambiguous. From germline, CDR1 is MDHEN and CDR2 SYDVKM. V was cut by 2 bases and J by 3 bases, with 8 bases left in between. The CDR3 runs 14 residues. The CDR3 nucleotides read TGTGCCAGCAGTTTACCCCCCCTCAATCAGCCCCAGCATTTT. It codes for CASSLPPLNQPQHF.

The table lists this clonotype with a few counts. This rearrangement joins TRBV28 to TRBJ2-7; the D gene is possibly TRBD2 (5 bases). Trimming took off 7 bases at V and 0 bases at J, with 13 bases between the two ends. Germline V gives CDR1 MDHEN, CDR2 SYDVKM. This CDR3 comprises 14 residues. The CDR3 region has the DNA TGTGCCAGCAAGGGCAGGAGGTACTCCTACGAGCAGTACTTC. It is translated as CASKGRRYSYEQYF.

The CDR3 reads CSASVGNSPLHF. CDR3 sequence (DNA): TGCAGTGCTTCGGTTGGGAATTCACCCCTCCACTTT. V gene TRBV20-1 combines with J gene TRBJ1-6; D gene ambiguous. CDR1 and CDR2 (germline): DFQATT, SNEGSKA (reference sequence). The CDR3 runs 12 residues. Trimming cost V 5 bases and J 7 bases, with 9 bases left between them.

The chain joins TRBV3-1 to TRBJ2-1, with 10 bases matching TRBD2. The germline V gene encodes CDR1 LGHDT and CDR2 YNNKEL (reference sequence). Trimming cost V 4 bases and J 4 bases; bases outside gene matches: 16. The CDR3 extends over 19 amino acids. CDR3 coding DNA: TGTGCCAGCAGCCGGCCCGGACCGGGACTAGCGTACCCTTACAATGAGCAGTTCTTC. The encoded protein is CASSRPGPGLAYPYNEQFF.

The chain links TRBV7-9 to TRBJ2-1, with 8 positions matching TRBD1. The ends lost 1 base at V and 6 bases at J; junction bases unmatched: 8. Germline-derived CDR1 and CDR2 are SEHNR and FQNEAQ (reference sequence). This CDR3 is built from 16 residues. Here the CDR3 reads CASSLGWTGSINEQFF. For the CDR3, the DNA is TGTGCCAGCAGCTTAGGGTGGACAGGGAGCATCAATGAGCAGTTCTTC.

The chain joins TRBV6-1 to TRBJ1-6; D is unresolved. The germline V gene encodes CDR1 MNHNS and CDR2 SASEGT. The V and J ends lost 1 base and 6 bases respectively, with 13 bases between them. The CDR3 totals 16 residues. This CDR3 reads CASSEGPQWANSPLHF. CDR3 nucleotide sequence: TGTGCCAGCAGTGAAGGCCCACAGTGGGCTAATTCACCCCTCCACTTT.

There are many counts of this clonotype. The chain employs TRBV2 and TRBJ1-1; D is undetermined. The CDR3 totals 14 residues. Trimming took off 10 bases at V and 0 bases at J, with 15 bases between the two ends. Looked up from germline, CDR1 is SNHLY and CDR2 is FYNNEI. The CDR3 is CATSTQLMNTEAFF. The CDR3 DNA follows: TGTGCCACGAGTACGCAGCTAATGAACACTGAAGCTTTCTTT.

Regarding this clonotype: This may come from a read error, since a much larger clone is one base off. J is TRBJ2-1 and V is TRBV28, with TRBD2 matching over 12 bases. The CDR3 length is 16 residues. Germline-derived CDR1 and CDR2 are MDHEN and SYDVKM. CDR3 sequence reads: CASDRTSGNIYNGQFF. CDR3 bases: TGTGCCAGCGACCGGACTAGCGGGAACATCTACAATGGGCAGTTCTTC.

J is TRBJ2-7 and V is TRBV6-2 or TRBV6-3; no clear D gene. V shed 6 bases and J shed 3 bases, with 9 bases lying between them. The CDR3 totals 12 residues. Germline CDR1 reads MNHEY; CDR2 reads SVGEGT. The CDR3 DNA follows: TGTGCCAGCAGAGACGCACTCTACGAGCAGTACTTC. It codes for CASRDALYEQYF.

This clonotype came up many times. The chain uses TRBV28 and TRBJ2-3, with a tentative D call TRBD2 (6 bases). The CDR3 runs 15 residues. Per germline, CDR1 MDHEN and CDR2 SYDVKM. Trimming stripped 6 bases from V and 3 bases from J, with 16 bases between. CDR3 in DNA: TGTGCCAGCAGATACGGGACTGCGGGGACAGATACGCAGTATTTT. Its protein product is CASRYGTAGTDTQYF.

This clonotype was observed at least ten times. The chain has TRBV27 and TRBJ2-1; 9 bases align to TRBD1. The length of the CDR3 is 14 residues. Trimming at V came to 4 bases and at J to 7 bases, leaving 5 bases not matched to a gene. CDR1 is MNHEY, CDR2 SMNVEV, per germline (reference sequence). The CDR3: CASSYGTGMNEQFF. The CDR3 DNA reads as TGTGCCAGCAGTTATGGGACAGGGATGAATGAGCAGTTCTTC.

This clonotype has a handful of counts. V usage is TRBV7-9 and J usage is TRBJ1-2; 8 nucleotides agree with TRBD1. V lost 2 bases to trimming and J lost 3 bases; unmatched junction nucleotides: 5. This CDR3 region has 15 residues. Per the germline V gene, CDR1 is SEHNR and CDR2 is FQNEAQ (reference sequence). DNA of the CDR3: TGTGCCAGCAGCTTAACGCAGGGGGCGGACTATGGCTACACCTTC. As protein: CASSLTQGADYGYTF.

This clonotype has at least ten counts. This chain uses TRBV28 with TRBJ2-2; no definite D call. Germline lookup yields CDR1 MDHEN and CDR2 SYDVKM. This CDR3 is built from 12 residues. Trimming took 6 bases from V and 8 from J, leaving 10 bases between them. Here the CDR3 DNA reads TGTGCCAGCAGGCCATTCAGGGGGGAGCTGTTTTTT. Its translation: CASRPFRGELFF.

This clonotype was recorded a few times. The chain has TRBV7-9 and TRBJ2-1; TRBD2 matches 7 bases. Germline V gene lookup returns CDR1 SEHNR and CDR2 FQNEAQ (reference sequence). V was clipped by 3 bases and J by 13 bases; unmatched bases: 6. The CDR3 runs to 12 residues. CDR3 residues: CASSLESGAQFF. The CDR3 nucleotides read TGTGCCAGCAGCTTGGAGAGCGGGGCTCAGTTCTTC.

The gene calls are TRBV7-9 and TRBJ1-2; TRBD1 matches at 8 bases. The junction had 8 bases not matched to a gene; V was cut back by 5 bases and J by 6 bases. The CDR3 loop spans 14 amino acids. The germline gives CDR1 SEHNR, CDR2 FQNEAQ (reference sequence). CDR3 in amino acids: CASSPRTGWDGYTF. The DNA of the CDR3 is TGTGCCAGCAGCCCTAGGACAGGGTGGGATGGCTACACCTTC.

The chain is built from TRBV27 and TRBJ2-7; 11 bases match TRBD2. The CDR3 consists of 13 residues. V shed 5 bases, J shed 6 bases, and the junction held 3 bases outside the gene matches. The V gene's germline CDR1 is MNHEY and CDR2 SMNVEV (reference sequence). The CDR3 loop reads CASSIAGGPEQYF. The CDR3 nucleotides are TGTGCCAGCAGTATAGCGGGAGGGCCCGAGCAGTACTTC.

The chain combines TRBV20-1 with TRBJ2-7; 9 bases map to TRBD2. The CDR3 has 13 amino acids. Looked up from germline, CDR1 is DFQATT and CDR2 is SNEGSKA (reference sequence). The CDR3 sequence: CGTLAGEGGEQYF. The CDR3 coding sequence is TGCGGAACCTTAGCGGGAGAGGGGGGCGAGCAGTACTTC.

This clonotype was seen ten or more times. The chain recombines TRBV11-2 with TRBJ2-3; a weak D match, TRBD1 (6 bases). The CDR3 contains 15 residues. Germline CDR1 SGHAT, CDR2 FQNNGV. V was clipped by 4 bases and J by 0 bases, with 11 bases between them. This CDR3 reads CASSSLGGSTDTQYF. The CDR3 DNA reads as TGTGCCAGCAGCTCGCTAGGGGGAAGCACAGATACGCAGTATTTT.